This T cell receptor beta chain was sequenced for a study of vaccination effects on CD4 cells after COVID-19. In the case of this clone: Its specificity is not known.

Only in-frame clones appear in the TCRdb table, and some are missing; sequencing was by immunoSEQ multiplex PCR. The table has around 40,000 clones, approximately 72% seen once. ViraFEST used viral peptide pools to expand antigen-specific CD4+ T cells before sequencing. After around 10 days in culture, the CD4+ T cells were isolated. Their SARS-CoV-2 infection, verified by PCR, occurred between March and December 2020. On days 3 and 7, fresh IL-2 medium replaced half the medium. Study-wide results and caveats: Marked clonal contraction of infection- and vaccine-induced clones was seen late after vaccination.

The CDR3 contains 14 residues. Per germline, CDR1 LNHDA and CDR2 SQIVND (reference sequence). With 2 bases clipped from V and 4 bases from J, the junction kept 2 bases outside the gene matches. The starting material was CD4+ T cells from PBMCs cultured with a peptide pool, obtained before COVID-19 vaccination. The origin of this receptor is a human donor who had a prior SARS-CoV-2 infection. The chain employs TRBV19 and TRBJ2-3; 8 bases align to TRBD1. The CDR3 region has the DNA TGTGCCAGTAGTATACGACAGGGGTCAGATACGCAGTATTTT. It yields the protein CASSIRQGSDTQYF.